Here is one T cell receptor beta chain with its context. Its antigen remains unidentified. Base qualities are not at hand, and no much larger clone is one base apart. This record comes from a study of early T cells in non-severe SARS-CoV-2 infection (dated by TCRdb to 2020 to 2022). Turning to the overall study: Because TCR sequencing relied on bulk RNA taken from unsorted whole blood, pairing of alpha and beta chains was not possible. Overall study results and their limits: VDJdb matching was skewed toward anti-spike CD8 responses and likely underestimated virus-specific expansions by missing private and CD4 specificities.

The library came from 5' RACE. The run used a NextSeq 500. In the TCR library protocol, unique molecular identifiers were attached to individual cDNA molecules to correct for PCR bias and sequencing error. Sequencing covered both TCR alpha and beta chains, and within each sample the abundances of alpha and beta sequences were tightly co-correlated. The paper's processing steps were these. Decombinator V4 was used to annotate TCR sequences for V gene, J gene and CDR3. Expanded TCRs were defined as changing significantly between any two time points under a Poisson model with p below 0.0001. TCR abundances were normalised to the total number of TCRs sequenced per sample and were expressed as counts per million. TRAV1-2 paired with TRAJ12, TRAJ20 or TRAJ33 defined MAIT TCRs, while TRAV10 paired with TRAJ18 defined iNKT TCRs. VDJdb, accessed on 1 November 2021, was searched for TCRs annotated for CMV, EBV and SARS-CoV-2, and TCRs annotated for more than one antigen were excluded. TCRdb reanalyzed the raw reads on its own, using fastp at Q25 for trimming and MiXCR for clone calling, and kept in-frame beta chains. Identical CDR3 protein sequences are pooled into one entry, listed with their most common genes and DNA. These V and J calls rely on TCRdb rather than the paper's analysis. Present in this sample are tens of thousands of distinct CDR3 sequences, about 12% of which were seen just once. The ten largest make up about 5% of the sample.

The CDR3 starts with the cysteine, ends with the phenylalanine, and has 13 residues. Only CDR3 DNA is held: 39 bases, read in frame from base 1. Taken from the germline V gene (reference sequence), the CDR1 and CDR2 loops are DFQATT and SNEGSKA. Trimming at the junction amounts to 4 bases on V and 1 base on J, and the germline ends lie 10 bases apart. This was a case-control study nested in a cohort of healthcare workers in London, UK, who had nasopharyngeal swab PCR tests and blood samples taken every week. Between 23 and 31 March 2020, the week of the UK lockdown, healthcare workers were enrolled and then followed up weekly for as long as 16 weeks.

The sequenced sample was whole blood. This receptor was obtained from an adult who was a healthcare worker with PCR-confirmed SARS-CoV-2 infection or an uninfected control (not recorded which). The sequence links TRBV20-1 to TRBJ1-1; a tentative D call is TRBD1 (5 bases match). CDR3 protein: CSAIIRENTEAFF. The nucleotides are TGCAGTGCTATAATCAGGGAGAACACTGAAGCTTTCTTT.